These T cell receptor beta chains were read from a single sample in a study of tumor-infiltrating lymphocytes in localized non-small cell lung cancer. The table came from immunoSEQ multiplex PCR; TCRdb's copy has only in-frame clones and leaves some out. The sample has 9,500 or so clones, about 80% seen once. Sequenced input: uninvolved lung tissue not adjacent to the tumor. Source of these receptors: a human donor with non-small cell lung cancer. Both conserved end residues are part of each CDR3. D genes are given only for firm matches. The listing skips clone size in some rows; elsewhere it reads once, few, many or a size class.

CDR3 DNA | CDR3 protein | CDR3 length | D gene | clone size | J gene | V gene
TGCGCCAGCAGCTTGGATCCCCCCGCCTCAACAGGGTTCTATGGCTACACCTTC | CASSLDPPASTGFYGYTF | 18 | . | . | TRBJ1-2 | TRBV5-1
TGTGCCAGTAGTATAGATCTAGCGGGAGCGCCTCGGGACACCGGGGAGCTGTTTTTT | CASSIDLAGAPRDTGELFF | 19 | TRBD2 | . | TRBJ2-2 | TRBV19
TGTGCCAGCAGCTTCTCTAGTACAAGTTCACCAGATACGCAGTATTTT | CASSFSSTSSPDTQYF | 16 | . | . | TRBJ2-3 | TRBV11-2
TGTGCCAGCAGCACACGAAACAGGGATGTCGACAATGAGCAGTTCTTC | CASSTRNRDVDNEQFF | 16 | . | . | TRBJ2-1 | TRBV9
TGTGCCAGCAGCTTCCTCATTCTAGGACTTCAAGAGACCCAGTACTTC | CASSFLILGLQETQYF | 16 | . | few | TRBJ2-5 | TRBV5-6
TGTGCCAGCAGTTTTGAGGGCAGGGACGGCTACACCTTC | CASSFEGRDGYTF | 13 | . | . | TRBJ1-2 | TRBV27
TGTGCCAGCACTAAGGACAGTACTAACTATGGCTACACCTTC | CASTKDSTNYGYTF | 14 | . | . | TRBJ1-2 | TRBV9
TGTGCCAGCAGCCCCGACCAGAGAGGATGGGGCTACACCTTC | CASSPDQRGWGYTF | 14 | . | . | TRBJ1-2 | TRBV6-5
TGTGCCAGCAGTGAATGGGGACAGGGGGAAGAGACCCAGTACTTC | CASSEWGQGEETQYF | 15 | TRBD1 | few | TRBJ2-5 | TRBV25-1
TGTGCCAGCAGTTCGAGAGGGGGACAGACCCCAGATACGCAGTATTTT | CASSSRGGQTPDTQYF | 16 | TRBD1 | . | TRBJ2-3 | TRBV28
TGCGCCAGCAGCTTGGAGCAAGGGGTTGGAGCTGAAGCTTTCTTT | CASSLEQGVGAEAFF | 15 | . | few | TRBJ1-1 | TRBV5-1
TGTGCCAGCAGTTTCCAGATTGAAGCTTTCTTT | CASSFQIEAFF | 11 | . | large | TRBJ1-1 | TRBV25-1
TGTGCCAGCAGGGACGACAGGGGCTATGGCTACACCTTC | CASRDDRGYGYTF | 13 | TRBD1 | . | TRBJ1-2 | TRBV6-1
TGCGCCAGCAGCCACGGGACTAGCGGGAACCACGAGCAGTACTTC | CASSHGTSGNHEQYF | 15 | TRBD2 | once | TRBJ2-7 | TRBV4-3
TGCAGCGCCGTCCCAGGGGCCTTGGAGACCCAGTACTTC | CSAVPGALETQYF | 13 | . | few | TRBJ2-5 | TRBV29-1
TGTGCCAGCTACCCAGGGGGAATGGGTGACACCACTGAAGCTTTCTTT | CASYPGGMGDTTEAFF | 16 | TRBD1 | . | TRBJ1-1 | TRBV28
TGTGCCAGCAGCTTGTTGTCAGGAATGAACACTGAAGCTTTCTTT | CASSLLSGMNTEAFF | 15 | . | . | TRBJ1-1 | TRBV5-6
TGTGCCAGCATTGACAGGAATTCTGGAAACACCATATATTTT | CASIDRNSGNTIYF | 14 | . | . | TRBJ1-3 | TRBV28
TGTGCCAGCAGTTACGGTCAGAGAAACACCATATATTTT | CASSYGQRNTIYF | 13 | . | . | TRBJ1-3 | TRBV6-5
TGTGCCAGCAGATTGCCTTTCTCCACAGATACGCAGTATTTT | CASRLPFSTDTQYF | 14 | . | . | TRBJ2-3 | TRBV7-2
TGTGCCAGCAGCTTAGGATGGACAGGGGCTGGAAACACCATATATTTT | CASSLGWTGAGNTIYF | 16 | TRBD1 | medium-sized | TRBJ1-3 | TRBV7-2
TGCAGCGTTGACAGGGGCCACGAGCAGTACTTC | CSVDRGHEQYF | 11 | . | . | TRBJ2-7 | TRBV29-1
TGTGCCAGCAGTTTCAACGAGGGACAGGGACTCTCAAGGGGTGAAAAACTGTTTTTT | CASSFNEGQGLSRGEKLFF | 19 | TRBD1 | . | TRBJ1-4 | TRBV2
TGTGCCAGCAGCGTACTGTCCAGCGGGGCCACAGATACGCAGTATTTT | CASSVLSSGATDTQYF | 16 | TRBD2 | . | TRBJ2-3 | TRBV7-8
TGCGCCAGCAGCCCGAGCGGGAGGGCACCCTATGGCTACACCTTC | CASSPSGRAPYGYTF | 15 | . | . | TRBJ1-2 | TRBV4-3
TGTGCCAGCAGCTTGATAGGGGGCGGCACTGAAGCTTTCTTT | CASSLIGGGTEAFF | 14 | TRBD1 | . | TRBJ1-1 | TRBV11-2
TGCAGCGTTGAGCCCAGAGTCTCTGGAAACACCATATATTTT | CSVEPRVSGNTIYF | 14 | . | . | TRBJ1-3 | TRBV29-1
TGTGCCAGCAGCTACTGGACAGGGCCAAACACCGGGGAGCTGTTTTTT | CASSYWTGPNTGELFF | 16 | TRBD1 | . | TRBJ2-2 | TRBV7-3
TGTGCCAGCAGCGTAGACGTATGGACCATCGCAGAGACCCAGTACTTC | CASSVDVWTIAETQYF | 16 | . | . | TRBJ2-5 | TRBV9
TGTGCCAGCAGCGTAAGGGTGGGGGGGCAGGGTGAAAAACTGTTTTTT | CASSVRVGGQGEKLFF | 16 | . | . | TRBJ1-4 | TRBV7-2
TGTGTCACCGGGACAGGGGGTTTTGGGGCCAACGTCCTGACTTTC | CVTGTGGFGANVLTF | 15 | TRBD1 | once | TRBJ2-6 | TRBV28
TGTGCCAGCTCACCAGGTATCACAGGGGTTCGGACAGATACGCAGTATTTT | CASSPGITGVRTDTQYF | 17 | TRBD1 | . | TRBJ2-3 | TRBV18
TGTGCCAGCAGTAGGACAGAAACCGGGGAGCTGTTTTTT | CASSRTETGELFF | 13 | . | . | TRBJ2-2 | TRBV6-5
TGTGCCTGGAGGTTACAGGGGGCGACAACCGGCTACACCTTC | CAWRLQGATTGYTF | 14 | TRBD1 | . | TRBJ1-2 | TRBV30
TGTGCCAGCAGGGGGGACAGGACCTCTGGAAACACCATATATTTT | CASRGDRTSGNTIYF | 15 | TRBD1 | . | TRBJ1-3 | TRBV2
TGCGCCAGCAGCCCCGTCGGCGGGGCCAACACTGAAGCTTTCTTT | CASSPVGGANTEAFF | 15 | . | few | TRBJ1-1 | TRBV5-1
TGCGCCAGCAGCCAAGATGGGGCGGGGCGCCAAGAGACCCAGTACTTC | CASSQDGAGRQETQYF | 16 | . | . | TRBJ2-5 | TRBV4-3
TGCAGCGTTGTAAGCGGGAGCTTCCAGCAGTACTTC | CSVVSGSFQQYF | 12 | TRBD2 | . | TRBJ2-7 | TRBV29-1
TGTGCCAGCAGCGCTAACGGGTGGCAGGATGGCTACACCTTC | CASSANGWQDGYTF | 14 | . | . | TRBJ1-2 | TRBV9
TGTGCCAGCAGTTTATCGTCAGGAGTCCAAACGGGCTACACCTTC | CASSLSSGVQTGYTF | 15 | . | . | TRBJ1-2 | TRBV27
TGTGCCAGCAGACCGGGACAGGATTGGCCACCCCTCCACTTT | CASRPGQDWPPLHF | 14 | TRBD1 | once | TRBJ1-6 | TRBV6-5
TGTGCCAGCAGCATGGACAGGTTAGACACTGAAGCTTTCTTT | CASSMDRLDTEAFF | 14 | TRBD1 | . | TRBJ1-1 | TRBV27